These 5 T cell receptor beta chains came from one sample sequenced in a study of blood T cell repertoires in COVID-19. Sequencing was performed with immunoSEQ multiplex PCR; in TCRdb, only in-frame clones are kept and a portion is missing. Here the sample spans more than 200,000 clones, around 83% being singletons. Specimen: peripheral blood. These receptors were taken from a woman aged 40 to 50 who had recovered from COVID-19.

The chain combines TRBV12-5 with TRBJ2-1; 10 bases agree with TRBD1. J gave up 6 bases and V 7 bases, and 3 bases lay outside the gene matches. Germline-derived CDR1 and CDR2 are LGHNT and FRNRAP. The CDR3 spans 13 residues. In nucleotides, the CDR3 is TGTGCTAGTGCCGGGACAGGGGTCAATGAGCAGTTCTTC. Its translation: CASAGTGVNEQFF. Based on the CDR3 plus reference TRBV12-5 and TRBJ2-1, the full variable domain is DARVTQTPRHKVTEMGQEVTMRCQPILGHNTVFWYRQTMMQGLELLAYFRNRAPLDDSGMPKDRFSAEMPDATLATLKIQPSEPRDSAVYFCASAGTGVNEQFFGPGTRLTVL.

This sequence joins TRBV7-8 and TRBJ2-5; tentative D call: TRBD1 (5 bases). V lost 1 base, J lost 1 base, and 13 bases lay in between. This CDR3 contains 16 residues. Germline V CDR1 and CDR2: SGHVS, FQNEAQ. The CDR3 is CASSLVIRQGQETQYF. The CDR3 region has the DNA TGTGCCAGCAGCTTAGTTATAAGGCAGGGCCAAGAGACCCAGTACTTC.

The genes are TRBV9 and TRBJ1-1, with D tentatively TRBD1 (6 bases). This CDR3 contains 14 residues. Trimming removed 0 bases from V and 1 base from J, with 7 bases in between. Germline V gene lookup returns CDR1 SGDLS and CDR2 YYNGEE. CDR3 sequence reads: CASSVAGANTEAFF. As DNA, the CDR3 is TGTGCCAGCAGCGTAGCAGGGGCGAACACTGAAGCTTTCTTT.

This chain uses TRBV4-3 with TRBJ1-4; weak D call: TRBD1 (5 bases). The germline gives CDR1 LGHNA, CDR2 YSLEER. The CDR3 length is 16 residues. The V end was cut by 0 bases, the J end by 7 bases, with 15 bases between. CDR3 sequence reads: CASSQDFPGMGEKLFF. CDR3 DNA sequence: TGCGCCAGCAGCCAAGATTTCCCAGGGATGGGTGAAAAACTGTTTTTT.

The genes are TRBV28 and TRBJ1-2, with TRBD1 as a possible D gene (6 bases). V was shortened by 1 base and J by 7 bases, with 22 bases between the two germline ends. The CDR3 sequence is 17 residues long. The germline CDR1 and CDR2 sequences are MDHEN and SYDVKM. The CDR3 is CASSLSTGMGRIRGYTF. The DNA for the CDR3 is TGTGCCAGCAGTTTATCAACAGGGATGGGAAGGATTCGTGGCTACACCTTC.